This passage covers 20 T cell receptor beta chains from one sample sequenced in a study of resident and recirculating memory T cells in vitiligo. The data were produced by immunoSEQ multiplex PCR, yet TCRdb's version contains in-frame clones alone and is incomplete. The sample records around 78,000 clones, around 90% being singletons. Input material: blood. Every receptor here comes from a male donor with vitiligo.

The chain has TRBV6-6 and TRBJ2-2; 7 positions agree with TRBD1. The CDR3 is made up of 15 amino acids. CDR1 MNHNY and CDR2 SVGAGI come from the germline V gene (reference sequence). V lost 7 bases to trimming and J lost 3 bases; unmatched junction nucleotides: 8. CDR3 sequence reads: CASTVQGLDTGELFF. As DNA, the CDR3 is TGTGCCAGCACTGTACAGGGGCTAGACACCGGGGAGCTGTTTTTT.

The CDR3 DNA reads TGTGCCTGGAGTGTAGGCGGGACTAGTGGTGAGCAGTACTTC. It is translated as CAWSVGGTSGEQYF. V usage is TRBV30 and J usage is TRBJ2-7, with 8 nucleotides matching TRBD2. Germline V gene sequence: CDR1 GTSNPN, CDR2 SVGIG (reference sequence). V shed 0 bases and J 7 bases; nucleotides not matched to a gene: 8. There are 14 residues in the CDR3. The variable domain in full, with the rest retrieved from reference TRBV30 and TRBJ2-7, is SQTIHQWPATLVQPVGSPLSLECTVEGTSNPNLYWYRQAAGRGLQLLFYSVGIGQISSEVPQNLSASRPQDRQFILSSKKLLLSDSGFYLCAWSVGGTSGEQYFGPGTRLTVT.

V usage is TRBV5-4 and J usage is TRBJ2-7, with 9 bases fitting TRBD1. The V gene's germline CDR1 is SGHNT and CDR2 YYREEE (reference sequence). The CDR3 sequence is 15 residues long. The V segment lost 4 bases and the J segment 6 bases; nucleotides outside the gene matches: 11. The CDR3 sequence: CASSTYRGRPSEQYF. In DNA form, the CDR3 reads TGTGCCAGCAGCACCTACAGGGGGCGCCCCTCCGAGCAGTACTTC.

V usage is TRBV7-9 and J usage is TRBJ2-7; the D gene is possibly TRBD1 (5 bases). The CDR3 is made up of 13 amino acids. The germline V and J ends were trimmed by 6 bases and 7 bases, with 16 bases remaining between them. Germline lookup yields CDR1 SEHNR and CDR2 FQNEAQ (reference sequence). CDR3 in amino acids: CASRSSSGREQYF. The CDR3 DNA follows: TGTGCCAGCAGGTCATCATCAGGGCGAGAGCAGTACTTC.

The chain links TRBV19 to TRBJ2-2; tentatively, D is TRBD2 (6 bases). This CDR3 is 14 amino acids long. V lost 3 bases, J lost 3 bases, and 8 bases lay in between. Germline CDR1 and CDR2: LNHDA and SQIVND (reference sequence). The CDR3 DNA follows: TGTGCCAGTAGTATCCGGGGGTACACCGGGGAGCTGTTTTTT. Its translation is CASSIRGYTGELFF.

This chain links TRBV27 with TRBJ2-7; no reliable D call. The CDR3 has 13 residues. Germline CDR1 and CDR2: MNHEY and SMNVEV (reference sequence). Trimming left V 2 bases short and J 0 bases short, with 5 bases between. The CDR3, as DNA: TGTGCCAGCAGTTTAAGCCCCTCCTACGAGCAGTACTTC. It codes for CASSLSPSYEQYF.

CDR3 nucleotides: TGTGCCAGCAGCGTAGCTGAGGGTTTTACCGGGGAGCTGTTTTTT. It codes for CASSVAEGFTGELFF. The gene calls are TRBV9 and TRBJ2-2; a weak D match, TRBD2 (5 bases). Trimming pared 0 bases from V and 5 bases from J, leaving 11 bases between. The CDR3 extends over 15 amino acids. Germline CDR1 SGDLS, CDR2 YYNGEE.

V and J are TRBV5-1 and TRBJ1-2; D may be TRBD1 (6 bases). Germline lookup yields CDR1 SGHRS and CDR2 YFSETQ. Trimming cost V 4 bases and J 4 bases, with 17 bases left between them. This CDR3 spans 15 amino acids. Written as DNA, the CDR3 is TGCGCCAGCAGCACGGAGGGGGGGGCCAGCTATGGCTACACCTTC. It encodes CASSTEGGASYGYTF.

This chain links TRBV11-2 with TRBJ1-1; the D gene is possibly TRBD1 (5 bases). V was cut by 7 bases and J by 4 bases, with 22 bases left in between. The CDR3 length is 16 residues. The germline CDR1 and CDR2 sequences are SGHAT and FQNNGV. In DNA, the CDR3 is TGTGCCAGCACTCCCGGGTACCTGGGGCTGGGCACTGAAGCTTTCTTT. This codes for CASTPGYLGLGTEAFF.

The J gene is TRBJ2-1, the V gene TRBV11-2; 10 nucleotides align to TRBD2. The CDR3 length is 13 residues. Per germline, CDR1 SGHAT and CDR2 FQNNGV. Trimming removed 1 base from V and 15 bases from J; junction bases left unmatched: 6. The CDR3 DNA reads TGTGCCAGCAGCTTAGTTCTAGCGGGAGTCCCGTTCTTC. Residues: CASSLVLAGVPFF.

J is TRBJ2-7 and V is TRBV6-1, with 7 bases identical to TRBD1. Trimming took 0 bases from V and 6 from J; bases not matched to a gene: 8. Germline V gene sequence: CDR1 MNHNS, CDR2 SASEGT. CDR3 length equals 15 residues. The CDR3 DNA reads as TGTGCCAGCAGTGAAGCGTGGACAGGCCCCCGCGAGCAGTACTTC. Encoded protein: CASSEAWTGPREQYF.

V is TRBV7-2 and J is TRBJ2-3; 11 bases align to TRBD2. The J segment lost 4 bases and the V segment lost 5 bases, leaving 8 bases of the junction unmatched. Germline V gene sequence: CDR1 SGHTA, CDR2 FQGNSA. The CDR3 is 16 residues long. The CDR3 sequence is CASSPVRLAGSDTQYF. CDR3 coding DNA: TGTGCCAGCAGCCCGGTCCGACTAGCGGGATCAGATACGCAGTATTTT.

The CDR3 protein is CASSSGLPHAHEQFF. In nucleotides, the CDR3 is TGTGCCAGCAGTTCGGGACTGCCTCATGCCCATGAGCAGTTCTTC. This sequence joins TRBV27 and TRBJ2-1; possibly TRBD2 for D (6 bases). The CDR3 is 15 residues long. V lost 4 bases and J 8 bases, leaving 18 bases between the germline ends. Germline CDR1 and CDR2: MNHEY and SMNVEV (reference sequence).

The V call is TRBV15, the J call TRBJ1-3; D gene ambiguous. CDR1 and CDR2 from the germline V gene are LNHNV and YYDKDF (reference sequence). V lost 3 bases to trimming and J lost 0 bases, with 9 bases between them. The CDR3 is 15 amino acids. The CDR3 DNA reads as TGTGCCACCAGCAGGAATGCAGACTCTGGAAACACCATATATTTT. As protein: CATSRNADSGNTIYF.

The chain employs TRBV2 and TRBJ2-1, with 7 bases that match TRBD2. V shed 11 bases and J 6 bases; nucleotides not matched to a gene: 13. Germline lookup yields CDR1 SNHLY and CDR2 FYNNEI. The CDR3 contains 14 residues. The CDR3 region has the DNA TGTGCCTTAATCGGGGGAGGGCCGTCCAATGAGCAGTTCTTC. Its protein product is CALIGGGPSNEQFF.

The chain is built from TRBV4-1 and TRBJ1-5; 10 positions agree with TRBD1. V was pared by 1 base and J by 0 bases, with 9 bases of the junction left unmatched. Looked up from germline, CDR1 is MGHRA and CDR2 is YSYEKL. The CDR3 spans 19 residues. The CDR3 loop reads CASSQALGQGGPSNQPQHF. CDR3 bases: TGCGCCAGCAGCCAAGCACTAGGACAGGGGGGACCTAGCAATCAGCCCCAGCATTTT.

The chain has TRBV5-1 and TRBJ1-1, with TRBD1 matching 12 bases. The CDR3 totals 14 residues. Trimming cost V 4 bases and J 10 bases; bases outside gene matches: 8. Germline CDR1 reads SGHRS; CDR2 reads YFSETQ. The chain's CDR3 is CASSGGTGGAAAFF. The DNA of the CDR3 is TGCGCCAGCAGCGGGGGGACAGGGGGCGCCGCAGCTTTCTTT.

The chain has TRBV27 and TRBJ2-2; the match to TRBD1 covers 7 bases. The CDR3 has 14 amino acids. Germline V CDR1 and CDR2: MNHEY, SMNVEV (reference sequence). J was trimmed by 4 bases and V by 3 bases; bases with no gene match: 2. CDR3 DNA sequence: TGTGCCAGCAGTTTGGGACAGCTCACCGGGGAGCTGTTTTTT. Residues: CASSLGQLTGELFF.

The chain carries TRBV19 and TRBJ2-3; TRBD2 matches at 8 bases. Trimming removed 4 bases from V and 5 bases from J; junction bases left unmatched: 8. This CDR3 is 15 amino acids long. Germline CDR1 and CDR2: LNHDA and SQIVND (reference sequence). CDR3 coding DNA: TGTGCCAGTAGTACCGGGACCGGGGGGGGAGATACGCAGTATTTT. The encoded protein is CASSTGTGGGDTQYF.

This chain joins TRBV5-1 and TRBJ2-5, with 8 bases matching TRBD2. The trim removed 0 bases at V and 5 bases at J, leaving 12 bases unmatched. The germline gives CDR1 SGHRS, CDR2 YFSETQ. The CDR3 has 17 amino acids. CDR3 sequence (DNA): TGCGCCAGCAGCTTGGGAATACTAGCGGACCGAAAGGAGACCCAGTACTTC. Translating it yields CASSLGILADRKETQYF.